Shown below are 20 T cell receptor beta chains from a single sample sequenced in a study of cytomegalovirus exposure and HLA in healthy donors. Primers included in the PCR were 60 Vbeta and 13 Jbeta primers. Sequencing used immunoSEQ multiplex PCR; TCRdb keeps in-frame clones, though not all of them. Altogether about 140,000 clones are present, more than 70% being singletons, with the ten largest covering 2% to 2.5%. Sequenced input: PBMCs. These receptors originate from a man aged 45-65 years in good health and CMV-seronegative.

The J gene is TRBJ2-7, the V gene TRBV28; 8 nucleotides match TRBD2. V dropped 2 bases and J dropped 3; count of bases not matched to a gene: 6. This CDR3 comprises 15 residues. In germline, CDR1 is MDHEN, CDR2 SYDVKM. CDR3 nucleotide sequence: TGTGCCAGCAGTTTAGTAGCTAGCGGGCTCTACGAGCAGTACTTC. Its protein is CASSLVASGLYEQYF.

This clone was observed a handful of times. The genes are TRBV28 and TRBJ2-7; 14 bases align to TRBD2. Trimming removed 5 bases from V and 6 bases from J; junction bases left unmatched: 9. The CDR3 is 16 amino acids. The V gene's germline CDR1 is MDHEN and CDR2 SYDVKM. The CDR3 reads CASSPGTSGRWSEQYF. The CDR3, as DNA: TGTGCCAGCAGTCCGGGGACTAGCGGGAGATGGAGCGAGCAGTACTTC.

This chain links TRBV23-1 with TRBJ2-7; TRBD1 aligns across 7 bases. TRBV23-1 is an ORF, and what it does is uncertain. This CDR3 is 16 amino acids long. V gave up 4 bases and J gave up 0 bases; unmatched junction bases: 9. This CDR3 is CASSRGQATTSYEQYF. CDR3 nucleotides: TGCGCCAGCAGTCGCGGACAGGCGACCACCTCCTACGAGCAGTACTTC.

This chain links TRBV5-6 with TRBJ1-2; D is ambiguous. From germline, CDR1 is SGHDT and CDR2 YYEEEE. The CDR3 totals 15 residues. V dropped 0 bases and J dropped 8 bases, with 17 bases sitting between them. The CDR3 reads CASSLGPWAGDGYTF. CDR3 nucleotides: TGTGCCAGCAGCTTGGGTCCCTGGGCGGGTGACGGCTACACCTTC.

V gene TRBV14 combines with J gene TRBJ2-3; D perhaps matches TRBD1 (5 bases). This CDR3 has 14 residues. Trimming took 3 bases from V and 0 from J, leaving 7 bases between them. The germline gives CDR1 SGHDN, CDR2 FVKESK. The DNA for the CDR3 is TGTGCCAGCAGCCAGGACATTAGCACAGATACGCAGTATTTT. Protein: CASSQDISTDTQYF.

V gene TRBV6-1 combines with J gene TRBJ2-5, with D possibly TRBD2 on 7 matching bases. Per germline, CDR1 MNHNS and CDR2 SASEGT. The CDR3 contains 15 residues. The ends were cut back, 8 bases at V and 5 bases at J, with 21 bases in the middle. DNA of the CDR3: TGTGCCAGCCAACGGACGGGGGGAGGGGGGGAGACCCAGTACTTC. Amino acid sequence: CASQRTGGGGETQYF.

The chain employs TRBV7-3 and TRBJ1-1, with D hard to call. CDR1 and CDR2 (germline): SGHTA, FQGTGA. This CDR3 spans 14 amino acids. The V end was cut by 5 bases, the J end by 2 bases, with 12 bases between. This chain's CDR3 is CASSPAGANTEAFF. DNA of the CDR3: TGTGCCAGCAGCCCAGCGGGTGCAAACACTGAAGCTTTCTTT. Full variable domain (remainder filled in from reference TRBV7-3 and TRBJ1-1): GAGVSQTPSNKVTEKGKYVELRCDPISGHTALYWYRQSLGQGPEFLIYFQGTGAADDSGLPNDRFFAVRPEGSVSTLKIQRTERGDSAVYLCASSPAGANTEAFFGQGTRLTVV.

The chain couples TRBV6-1 to TRBJ2-7, with 7 bases lining up with TRBD2. V shed 2 bases, J shed 3 bases, and the junction held 7 bases outside the gene matches. Germline-derived CDR1 and CDR2 are MNHNS and SASEGT. The CDR3 length is 15 residues. CDR3 loop: CASSEMAGEIYEQYF. CDR3 bases: TGTGCCAGCAGTGAAATGGCGGGGGAGATCTACGAGCAGTACTTC.

The rearrangement uses TRBV28 and TRBJ2-6, with 7 positions matching TRBD1. Germline trimming cut 2 bases from V and 0 bases from J; bases unmatched to any gene: 1. The CDR3 is 16 residues long. Per the germline V gene, CDR1 is MDHEN and CDR2 is SYDVKM. DNA of the CDR3: TGTGCCAGCAGTTTAACAGGGGCCTCTGGGGCCAACGTCCTGACTTTC. It specifies CASSLTGASGANVLTF.

The J gene is TRBJ2-5, the V gene TRBV12-5; TRBD1 matches 9 bases. This CDR3 contains 14 residues. Germline V gives CDR1 LGHNT, CDR2 FRNRAP. V lost 4 bases to trimming and J lost 5 bases; unmatched junction nucleotides: 5. The CDR3 DNA reads as TGTGCTAGTGGTTGGGGACAGGGTTGGGAGACCCAGTACTTC. Its protein is CASGWGQGWETQYF. Combining the CDR3 with reference TRBV12-5 and TRBJ2-5 gives the whole variable domain DARVTQTPRHKVTEMGQEVTMRCQPILGHNTVFWYRQTMMQGLELLAYFRNRAPLDDSGMPKDRFSAEMPDATLATLKIQPSEPRDSAVYFCASGWGQGWETQYFGPGTRLLVL.

The chain joins TRBV2 to TRBJ1-5; possible D gene TRBD1, 6 bases. From germline, CDR1 is SNHLY and CDR2 FYNNEI. The CDR3 spans 16 residues. Trimming pared 5 bases from V and 2 bases from J, leaving 16 bases between. The CDR3 DNA is TGTGCCAGCAGTCAGGGGCAGGTTTGGCGCAATCAGCCCCAGCATTTT. This codes for CASSQGQVWRNQPQHF.

The chain has TRBV2 and TRBJ1-1, with D unclear. V lost 4 bases, J lost 1 base, and 7 bases lay in between. Per the germline V gene, CDR1 is SNHLY and CDR2 is FYNNEI. This CDR3 spans 13 amino acids. The CDR3 loop reads CASSVRENTEAFF. In DNA form, the CDR3 reads TGTGCCAGCAGTGTGCGGGAGAACACTGAAGCTTTCTTT.

This clone was observed once. The chain links TRBV2 to TRBJ2-2; 9 bases agree with TRBD1. Germline CDR1 reads SNHLY; CDR2 reads FYNNEI. V lost 3 bases, J lost 7 bases, and 3 bases stayed unmatched. The CDR3 loop spans 14 amino acids. CDR3 coding DNA: TGTGCCAGCAGTGACGGGACAGGGCGCGGGGAGCTGTTTTTT. Protein product: CASSDGTGRGELFF.

The chain carries TRBV6-5 and TRBJ2-7; D gene ambiguous. Germline V lookup: CDR1 MNHEY, CDR2 SVGAGI. Deletions cut 6 bases from V and 3 bases from J, with 9 bases between. CDR3 size: 12 residues. CDR3 DNA: TGTGCCAGCAGGCTACGTGGCTACGAGCAGTACTTC. It yields the protein CASRLRGYEQYF.

The chain is built from TRBV7-9 and TRBJ2-3; 9 bases are shared with TRBD2. The CDR3 is 14 amino acids. Germline V gene data show CDR1 as SEHNR and CDR2 as FQNEAQ (reference sequence). After removal of 0 bases from V and 5 bases from J, the junction contained 0 bases not matched to a gene. In DNA form, the CDR3 reads TGTGCCAGCAGCTTAGCGACTAGCGGAGATACGCAGTATTTT. Amino acids: CASSLATSGDTQYF. The full variable domain, completed using reference TRBV7-9 and TRBJ2-3, is DTGVSQNPRHKITKRGQNVTFRCDPISEHNRLYWYRQTLGQGPEFLTYFQNEAQLEKSRLLSDRFSAERPKGSFSTLEIQRTEQGDSAMYLCASSLATSGDTQYFGPGTRLTVL.

The table lists this clone with a few counts. The V and J genes are TRBV7-9 and TRBJ1-2; 8 bases match TRBD1. This CDR3 has 14 amino acids. Germline V gene data show CDR1 as SEHNR and CDR2 as FQNEAQ (reference sequence). J was trimmed by 8 bases and V by 5 bases; bases with no gene match: 10. The CDR3: CASSKQGDRAGYTF. The CDR3, as DNA: TGTGCCAGCAGCAAACAGGGGGATCGAGCGGGCTACACCTTC.

The rearrangement uses TRBV19 and TRBJ2-2, with a tentative D call TRBD2 (5 bases). Looked up from germline, CDR1 is LNHDA and CDR2 is SQIVND (reference sequence). The CDR3 spans 16 residues. V lost 5 bases and J 5 bases, leaving 18 bases between the germline ends. The CDR3 sequence: CASSAGLYWNTGELFF. Here the CDR3 DNA reads TGTGCCAGTAGTGCGGGTCTTTATTGGAATACCGGGGAGCTGTTTTTT. Complete variable domain (other parts from reference TRBV19 and TRBJ2-2): DGGITQSPKYLFRKEGQNVTLSCEQNLNHDAMYWYRQDPGQGLRLIYYSQIVNDFQKGDIAEGYSVSREKKESFPLTVTSAQKNPTAFYLCASSAGLYWNTGELFFGEGSRLTVL.

In its sample, this clone was seen a few times. The chain recombines TRBV7-9 with TRBJ2-7, with TRBD2 as a possible D gene (7 bases). Trimming took 5 bases from V and 1 from J, leaving 15 bases between them. Germline values: CDR1 SEHNR, CDR2 FQNEAQ (reference sequence). The length of the CDR3 is 15 residues. Here the CDR3 DNA reads TGTGCCAGCAGCCACGGGGGAGGGGGGTCCTACGAGCAGTACTTC. Residues: CASSHGGGGSYEQYF.

The chain recombines TRBV9 with TRBJ1-2; 9 nucleotides match TRBD1. Germline V lookup: CDR1 SGDLS, CDR2 YYNGEE. V was clipped by 2 bases and J by 8 bases; unmatched bases: 10. The CDR3 is 15 residues long. CDR3 coding DNA: TGTGCCAGCAGCGTCCAACCGGGACAGGGAGGGGGCTACACCTTC. This translates into CASSVQPGQGGGYTF.

This chain connects TRBV2 to TRBJ2-5; 11 bases align to TRBD2. The CDR3 has 15 residues. CDR1 is SNHLY and CDR2 is FYNNEI in the germline V gene. J gave up 5 bases and V 4 bases, and 6 bases lay outside the gene matches. CDR3 bases: TGTGCCAGCAGTGCCACTAGCGGGAGCCGGGAGACCCAGTACTTC. Its protein product is CASSATSGSRETQYF.